This T cell receptor delta chain was obtained from a study of γδ T cells in repeated Plasmodium falciparum infection. Study information: Over 644 days, donors received four mosquito-bite P. falciparum NF54 infections. Sampling occurred at baseline, pre-infection for selected infections, and 21 days post-infection.

CDR1 and CDR2 from the germline V gene are TSWWSYY and QGS. The CDR3 runs to 21 residues. This clone was detected many times. Its antigen is currently unknown. The protein recorded in TCRdb matches a much larger clone and deviates from this DNA's translation at residue 18, suggesting a read error; the protein here is obtained by translating the DNA. Findings of the study overall: Over time and infection, Vgamma9/Vdelta2+ repertoires remained highly stable and polyclonal.

Each sorted gammadelta sample had TRG and TRD chains sequenced. TCRdb repeated clone calling on the multiplex PCR reads with CATT. The repertoire holds some 51,000 delta-chain clones, with 1.9% as singletons. Gammadelta T cells were flow-sorted from PBMC into Vgamma9/Vdelta2+ and Vdelta2-negative populations for bulk analysis. Sequenced: gamma-delta T cells from blood. This clonotype was sampled from a pool of human donors (malaria-infected and uninfected, not separated). J is TRDJ1 and V is TRDV1; 12 bases align to TRDD3. TCRdb supplies no J gene; here it was assigned by aligning the nucleotide sequence to germline. CDR3 bases: TGTGCTCTTGGAGTTGCCAGAGGCTGGGGGATACGAATCCTATACACCGATAGACTCATCTTT. It yields the protein CALGVARGWGIRILYTDRLIF.